Shown below are 31 T cell receptor beta chains from a single sample sequenced in a study of human T cells and chemical hapten exposure. Time point here: pre-sensitization, week 0. The sample's treatment: therapeutic diphenylcyclopropenone sensitization with weekly scalp DPC. TCRdb reprocessed the RACE reads via MiXCR and lists one record per CDR3 protein. The sample carries roughly 380,000 distinct CDR3 sequences, less than 6.5% recorded once. This specimen was whole blood, taken in connection with sensitization to the hapten diphenylcyclopropenone (DPC). Receptors were obtained from a woman in her forties or fifties with alopecia areata. Some clones in this sample may be carry-over from other donors' samples.

This clonotype was seen at least ten times. This chain uses TRBV5-8 with TRBJ1-5, with D uncertain. The V and J ends lost 1 base and 7 bases respectively, with 15 bases between them. The CDR3 has 15 residues. The germline V gene has CDR1 SGHTS and CDR2 YDEGEE. CDR3 sequence reads: CASSLLLTRLQPQHF. The CDR3 DNA reads as TGTGCCAGCAGCTTGTTGCTTACAAGGCTACAGCCCCAGCATTTT.

Only a few counts were recorded for this clonotype. This chain links TRBV2 with TRBJ2-7; 13 bases match TRBD2. Germline CDR1 reads SNHLY; CDR2 reads FYNNEI. J gave up 7 bases and V 3 bases, and 6 bases lay outside the gene matches. The CDR3 totals 15 residues. The CDR3 DNA sequence: TGTGCCAGCAGTGACGGACTAGCGGGGGCCGTAGAGCAGTACTTC. This translates into CASSDGLAGAVEQYF. Drawing the rest from reference TRBV2 and TRBJ2-7, the complete variable domain is EPEVTQTPSHQVTQMGQEVILRCVPISNHLYFYWYRQILGQKVEFLVSFYNNEISEKSEIFDDQFSVERPDGSNFTLKIRSTKLEDSAMYFCASSDGLAGAVEQYFGPGTRLTVT.

This clonotype was recorded a few times. The rearrangement links TRBV10-2 to TRBJ2-1; 8 nucleotides agree with TRBD2. The CDR3 is 14 amino acids. V trimming: 10 bases; J trimming: 7 bases; junction bases outside the gene matches: 12. Per the germline V gene, CDR1 is WSHSY and CDR2 is SAAADI. CDR3 sequence reads: CATFMTSEGNEQFF. The CDR3 coding sequence is TGCGCCACCTTCATGACTAGCGAGGGGAATGAGCAGTTCTTC.

This clonotype has at least ten counts. The chain employs TRBV28 and TRBJ2-7; D is uncertain. Per germline, CDR1 MDHEN and CDR2 SYDVKM. This CDR3 is built from 13 residues. The ends were cut back, 4 bases at V and 5 bases at J, with 12 bases in the middle. CDR3 sequence (DNA): TGTGCCAGCAGTTCCCCGGTCCAAGACGAGCAGTACTTC. It specifies CASSSPVQDEQYF.

In this sample, this clonotype turned up many times. The chain uses TRBV29-1 and TRBJ2-1, with 13 bases lining up with TRBD2. The CDR3 spans 14 residues. The trim removed 5 bases at V and 5 bases at J, leaving 3 bases unmatched. The V gene's germline CDR1 is SQVTM and CDR2 ANQGSEA. CDR3 amino acids: CSVIGLAGDNEQFF. The CDR3 DNA reads as TGCAGCGTTATTGGACTAGCGGGAGACAATGAGCAGTTCTTC.

This clonotype was seen only a few times. An end of the junction differs from the germline gene, which may be a read error. V usage is TRBV12-3 or TRBV12-4 and J usage is TRBJ2-1; 7 nucleotides agree with TRBD1. The CDR3 is made up of 11 amino acids. CDR3 in amino acids: CASSSRDRGGF. The CDR3 DNA sequence: TGTGCCAGCAGTTCCCGGGACAGAGGGGGCTTC.

In this sample, this clonotype turned up a few times. The junction departs from germline at one end; a sequencing error may be responsible. The chain has TRBV13 and TRBJ2-5, with D unclear. The CDR3 consists of 16 residues. Germline loops: CDR1 PRHDT, CDR2 FYEKMQ (reference sequence). CDR3 nucleotides: TGTGCCAGCTGCTTAGGATGGGCATCCACTAAAGAGACCCAGTACTTC. Residues: CASCLGWASTKETQYF. Filled out from reference TRBV13 and TRBJ2-5, the complete variable domain reads AAGVIQSPRHLIKEKRETATLKCYPIPRHDTVYWYQQGPGQDPQFLISFYEKMQSDKGSIPDRFSAQQFSDYHSELNMSSLELGDSALYFCASCLGWASTKETQYFGPGTRLLVL.

This chain links TRBV6-5 with TRBJ2-7; TRBD1 aligns across 10 bases. The V and J ends lost 0 bases and 6 bases, in that order; junction bases with no gene match: 8. CDR1 is MNHEY and CDR2 is SVGAGI in the germline V gene. CDR3 length: 16 amino acids. Here the CDR3 DNA reads TGTGCCAGCAGTTACTCCGGCCCCGGGACAGGGGTCGAGCAGTACTTC. This sequence encodes CASSYSGPGTGVEQYF.

At least ten counts were recorded for this clonotype. The V and J genes are TRBV13 and TRBJ2-7, with 7 nucleotides matching TRBD1. The V gene end was trimmed by 0 bases and the J gene end by 1 base; junction bases not matched to a gene: 6. The CDR3 extends over 16 amino acids. Germline V gives CDR1 PRHDT, CDR2 FYEKMQ (reference sequence). The CDR3 region is CASSLGDRDQSYEQYF. CDR3 nucleotide sequence: TGTGCCAGCAGCTTAGGAGACAGGGATCAATCCTACGAGCAGTACTTC.

Concerning this clonotype: A read error is possible here, since a much larger clone lies one base away. This chain joins TRBV29-1 and TRBJ2-3, with D maybe TRBD1 (5 bases). The CDR3 is 11 amino acids. Germline V lookup: CDR1 SQVTM, CDR2 ANQGSEA. CDR3 loop: CSVEVTDTQNF. CDR3 nucleotides: TGCAGCGTTGAGGTGACAGATACGCAGAATTTT.

The rearrangement uses TRBV7-2 and TRBJ1-1; perhaps TRBD1 as D (6 bases). Germline assignment: CDR1 SGHTA and CDR2 FQGNSA. The CDR3 is 15 amino acids. V was trimmed by 5 bases and J by 3 bases, leaving 16 bases between them. CDR3 in DNA: TGTGCCAGCAGCCAACCAAATAAGGGGGACACTGAAGCTTTCTTT. This encodes CASSQPNKGDTEAFF.

The chain employs TRBV4-1 and TRBJ2-7; D might be TRBD2 (6 bases). CDR1 MGHRA and CDR2 YSYEKL come from the germline V gene. Trimming took off 0 bases at V and 5 bases at J, with 14 bases between the two ends. The CDR3 runs 15 residues. The CDR3, as DNA: TGCGCCAGCAGCCAAGATAGGCTCGGGGGAAACGAGCAGTACTTC. Protein sequence: CASSQDRLGGNEQYF.

This chain joins TRBV9 and TRBJ1-1, with 8 bases lining up with TRBD1. Looked up from germline, CDR1 is SGDLS and CDR2 is YYNGEE. After removal of 0 bases from V and 11 bases from J, the junction contained 6 bases not matched to a gene. The CDR3 length is 13 residues. CDR3 in DNA: TGTGCCAGCAGCGTAGGGGACAGGCAGGACGCTTTCTTT. Protein: CASSVGDRQDAFF. The full variable domain, in which reference TRBV9 and TRBJ1-1 provide the parts outside the CDR3, is DSGVTQTPKHLITATGQRVTLRCSPRSGDLSVYWYQQSLDQGLQFLIQYYNGEERAKGNILERFSAQQFPDLHSELNLSSLELGDSALYFCASSVGDRQDAFFGQGTRLTVV.

The table lists this clonotype with many counts. The chain recombines TRBV4-2 with TRBJ2-3; unclear D gene. The V end was cut by 2 bases, the J end by 2 bases, with 2 bases between. The V gene's germline CDR1 is LGHNA and CDR2 YNFKEQ. The CDR3 runs to 12 residues. Here the CDR3 reads CASSQYTDTQYF. CDR3 coding DNA: TGTGCCAGCAGCCAATACACAGATACGCAGTATTTT.

The chain joins TRBV12-5 to TRBJ1-1; D is ambiguous. This CDR3 comprises 13 residues. Germline V gives CDR1 LGHNT, CDR2 FRNRAP. The V and J ends lost 0 bases and 4 bases respectively, with 6 bases between them. CDR3 residues: CASGLVGSTEAFF. DNA for the CDR3: TGTGCTAGTGGTTTGGTAGGAAGCACTGAAGCTTTCTTT.

This clonotype was seen a handful of times. This rearrangement joins TRBV4-2 to TRBJ1-6; D call uncertain. Trimming shortened V by 1 base and J by 0 bases, and 13 bases separated the two germline ends. Germline CDR1 is LGHNA and CDR2 is YNFKEQ. The CDR3 contains 18 residues. In nucleotides, the CDR3 is TGTGCCAGCAGCCAAGGGGTCTCGGGGAGCTCCTATAATTCACCCCTCCACTTT. Protein product: CASSQGVSGSSYNSPLHF.

The chain links TRBV12-3 or TRBV12-4 to TRBJ1-2; D gene unclear. Trimming pared 0 bases from V and 4 bases from J, leaving 9 bases between. The CDR3 is made up of 14 amino acids. CDR3 in amino acids: CASSLALEGYGYTF. DNA for the CDR3: TGTGCCAGCAGTTTAGCTCTAGAGGGCTATGGCTACACCTTC.

This clonotype was detected a few times. The chain carries TRBV10-1 and TRBJ2-3, with 11 bases lining up with TRBD2. The junction had 5 bases not matched to a gene; V was cut back by 3 bases and J by 0 bases. Germline loops: CDR1 WNHNN, CDR2 SYGVQD (reference sequence). The CDR3 extends over 17 amino acids. This CDR3 is CASSEASGRTSTDTQYF. The DNA of the CDR3 is TGCGCCAGCAGTGAAGCTAGCGGGAGGACCAGCACAGATACGCAGTATTTT.

This clonotype came up a few times. J is TRBJ1-5 and V is TRBV20-1; TRBD1 matches 7 bases. CDR1 is DFQATT and CDR2 is SNEGSKA in the germline V gene (reference sequence). CDR3 length: 14 residues. Trimming cost V 5 bases and J 4 bases; bases outside gene matches: 8. The DNA for the CDR3 is TGCAGTGCTTGGCGAACAGGGGAGAATCAGCCCCAGCATTTT. Its translation: CSAWRTGENQPQHF.

The chain is built from TRBV12-3 or TRBV12-4 and TRBJ1-2, with TRBD1 as a possible D gene (6 bases). The CDR3 runs to 15 residues. Trimming stripped 6 bases from V and 2 bases from J, with 16 bases between. The DNA for the CDR3 is TGTGCCAGCAGGGGACTCGCAGGGGACAACTATGGCTACACCTTC. The encoded protein is CASRGLAGDNYGYTF.

This chain links TRBV30 with TRBJ2-7, with D possibly called TRBD1 or TRBD2 (5 bases each). The CDR3 spans 13 residues. Germline CDR1 reads GTSNPN; CDR2 reads SVGIG (reference sequence). V gave up 0 bases and J gave up 4 bases, with 10 bases separating them. The CDR3 nucleotides read TGTGCCTGGAGTGTAGGAGAGGGGTACGAGCAGTACTTC. Residues: CAWSVGEGYEQYF.

The gene calls are TRBV10-3 and TRBJ2-6; D is uncertain. CDR1 and CDR2 (germline): ENHRY, SYGVKD. V lost 6 bases, J lost 0 bases, and 9 bases lay in between. The CDR3 length is 15 residues. CDR3 residues: CAISSQNSGANVLTF. The CDR3 region has the DNA TGTGCCATCAGCTCCCAGAACTCTGGGGCCAACGTCCTGACTTTC.

This clonotype appeared many times. This chain links TRBV2 with TRBJ2-2; TRBD2 agrees at 11 bases. There are 14 residues in the CDR3. The germline V gene encodes CDR1 SNHLY and CDR2 FYNNEI. The trim removed 6 bases at V and 6 bases at J, leaving 3 bases unmatched. The CDR3 protein is CASRQLAGAGELFF. The CDR3 coding sequence is TGTGCCAGCAGACAACTAGCGGGAGCCGGGGAGCTGTTTTTT.

This clonotype was seen repeatedly, ten times or more. The V and J genes are TRBV7-8 and TRBJ2-3; the D is unclear. Trimming stripped 1 base from V and 0 bases from J, with 8 bases between. The germline V gene encodes CDR1 SGHVS and CDR2 FQNEAQ. The CDR3 totals 15 residues. The DNA for the CDR3 is TGTGCCAGCAGCTTAGGTACGGTTAGCACAGATACGCAGTATTTT. It translates to CASSLGTVSTDTQYF.

The V and J genes are TRBV4-3 and TRBJ2-1; no definite D call. This CDR3 spans 14 amino acids. Germline CDR1 is LGHNA and CDR2 is YSLEER. V shed 1 base and J shed 3 bases, with 7 bases lying between them. CDR3 protein: CASSQVAYYNEQFF. CDR3 DNA sequence: TGCGCCAGCAGCCAAGTGGCGTACTACAATGAGCAGTTCTTC.

This clonotype came up many times. This chain connects TRBV28 to TRBJ2-7; unclear D gene. The CDR3 extends over 15 amino acids. The germline V gene encodes CDR1 MDHEN and CDR2 SYDVKM. The V gene lost 1 base and the J gene lost 3 bases, with 13 bases spanning the gap. The CDR3 nucleotides read TGTGCCAGCAGTTTATCCCGGACCGCTTACTACGAGCAGTACTTC. Translated, it gives CASSLSRTAYYEQYF.

CDR3 nucleotide sequence: TGTGCCAGCAGTGAAAACTTGGCCAATCAGCCCCAGCATTTT. This translates into CASSENLANQPQHF. The chain recombines TRBV2 with TRBJ1-5; D is unclear. The CDR3 contains 14 residues. V lost 2 bases and J 3 bases, leaving 8 bases between the germline ends. Germline CDR1 SNHLY, CDR2 FYNNEI.

A single count supports this clonotype. This chain uses TRBV20-1 with TRBJ1-5; D not resolved. Germline CDR1 reads DFQATT; CDR2 reads SNEGSKA (reference sequence). Trimming cost V 3 bases and J 1 base, with 4 bases left between them. The CDR3 spans 12 residues. CDR3 in amino acids: CSASSSNQPQHF. Here the CDR3 DNA reads TGCAGTGCTAGCAGCAGCAATCAGCCCCAGCATTTT.

This clonotype was seen at least ten times. The chain has TRBV12-3 or TRBV12-4 and TRBJ1-1; no definite D call. The V and J ends lost 2 bases and 2 bases respectively, with 9 bases between them. The CDR3 runs 14 residues. CDR3 bases: TGTGCCAGCAGTTTATTACATACAAACACTGAAGCTTTCTTT. This sequence encodes CASSLLHTNTEAFF.

This clonotype occurred a few times. V gene TRBV12-3 or TRBV12-4 combines with J gene TRBJ2-1, with TRBD2 matching 10 bases. This CDR3 is built from 14 residues. J gave up 7 bases and V 6 bases, and 6 bases lay outside the gene matches. The CDR3 nucleotides are TGTGCCAGCAGCGGACTAGCGGAGAGGAATGAGCAGTTCTTC. Its protein is CASSGLAERNEQFF.

The CDR3 nucleotides are TGTGCCAGCAGTGATCCGGGACAGTCTTACGAGCAGTACTTC. This translates into CASSDPGQSYEQYF. The rearrangement uses TRBV25-1 and TRBJ2-7; 7 bases match TRBD1. Germline V gives CDR1 MGHDK, CDR2 SYGVNS. V lost 3 bases, J lost 4 bases, and 6 bases stayed unmatched. CDR3 length equals 14 residues.